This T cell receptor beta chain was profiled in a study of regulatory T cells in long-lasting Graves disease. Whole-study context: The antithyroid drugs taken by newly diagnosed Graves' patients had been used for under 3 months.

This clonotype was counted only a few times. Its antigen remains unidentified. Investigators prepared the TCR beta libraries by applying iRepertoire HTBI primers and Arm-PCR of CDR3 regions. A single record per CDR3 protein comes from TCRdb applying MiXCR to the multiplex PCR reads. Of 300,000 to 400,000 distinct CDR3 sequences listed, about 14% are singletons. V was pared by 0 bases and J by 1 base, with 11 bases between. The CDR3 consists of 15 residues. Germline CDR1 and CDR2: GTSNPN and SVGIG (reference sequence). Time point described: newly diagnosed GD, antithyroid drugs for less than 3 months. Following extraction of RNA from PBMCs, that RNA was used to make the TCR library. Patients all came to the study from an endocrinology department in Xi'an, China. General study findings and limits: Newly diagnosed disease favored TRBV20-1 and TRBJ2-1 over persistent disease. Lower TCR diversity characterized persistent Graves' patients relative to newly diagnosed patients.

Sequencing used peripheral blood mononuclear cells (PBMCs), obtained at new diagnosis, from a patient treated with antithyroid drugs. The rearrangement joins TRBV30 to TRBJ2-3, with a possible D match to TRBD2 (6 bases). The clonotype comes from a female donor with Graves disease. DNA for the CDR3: TGTGCCTGGAGTGTATATACGGGGGGCACAGATACGCAGTATTTT. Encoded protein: CAWSVYTGGTDTQYF.